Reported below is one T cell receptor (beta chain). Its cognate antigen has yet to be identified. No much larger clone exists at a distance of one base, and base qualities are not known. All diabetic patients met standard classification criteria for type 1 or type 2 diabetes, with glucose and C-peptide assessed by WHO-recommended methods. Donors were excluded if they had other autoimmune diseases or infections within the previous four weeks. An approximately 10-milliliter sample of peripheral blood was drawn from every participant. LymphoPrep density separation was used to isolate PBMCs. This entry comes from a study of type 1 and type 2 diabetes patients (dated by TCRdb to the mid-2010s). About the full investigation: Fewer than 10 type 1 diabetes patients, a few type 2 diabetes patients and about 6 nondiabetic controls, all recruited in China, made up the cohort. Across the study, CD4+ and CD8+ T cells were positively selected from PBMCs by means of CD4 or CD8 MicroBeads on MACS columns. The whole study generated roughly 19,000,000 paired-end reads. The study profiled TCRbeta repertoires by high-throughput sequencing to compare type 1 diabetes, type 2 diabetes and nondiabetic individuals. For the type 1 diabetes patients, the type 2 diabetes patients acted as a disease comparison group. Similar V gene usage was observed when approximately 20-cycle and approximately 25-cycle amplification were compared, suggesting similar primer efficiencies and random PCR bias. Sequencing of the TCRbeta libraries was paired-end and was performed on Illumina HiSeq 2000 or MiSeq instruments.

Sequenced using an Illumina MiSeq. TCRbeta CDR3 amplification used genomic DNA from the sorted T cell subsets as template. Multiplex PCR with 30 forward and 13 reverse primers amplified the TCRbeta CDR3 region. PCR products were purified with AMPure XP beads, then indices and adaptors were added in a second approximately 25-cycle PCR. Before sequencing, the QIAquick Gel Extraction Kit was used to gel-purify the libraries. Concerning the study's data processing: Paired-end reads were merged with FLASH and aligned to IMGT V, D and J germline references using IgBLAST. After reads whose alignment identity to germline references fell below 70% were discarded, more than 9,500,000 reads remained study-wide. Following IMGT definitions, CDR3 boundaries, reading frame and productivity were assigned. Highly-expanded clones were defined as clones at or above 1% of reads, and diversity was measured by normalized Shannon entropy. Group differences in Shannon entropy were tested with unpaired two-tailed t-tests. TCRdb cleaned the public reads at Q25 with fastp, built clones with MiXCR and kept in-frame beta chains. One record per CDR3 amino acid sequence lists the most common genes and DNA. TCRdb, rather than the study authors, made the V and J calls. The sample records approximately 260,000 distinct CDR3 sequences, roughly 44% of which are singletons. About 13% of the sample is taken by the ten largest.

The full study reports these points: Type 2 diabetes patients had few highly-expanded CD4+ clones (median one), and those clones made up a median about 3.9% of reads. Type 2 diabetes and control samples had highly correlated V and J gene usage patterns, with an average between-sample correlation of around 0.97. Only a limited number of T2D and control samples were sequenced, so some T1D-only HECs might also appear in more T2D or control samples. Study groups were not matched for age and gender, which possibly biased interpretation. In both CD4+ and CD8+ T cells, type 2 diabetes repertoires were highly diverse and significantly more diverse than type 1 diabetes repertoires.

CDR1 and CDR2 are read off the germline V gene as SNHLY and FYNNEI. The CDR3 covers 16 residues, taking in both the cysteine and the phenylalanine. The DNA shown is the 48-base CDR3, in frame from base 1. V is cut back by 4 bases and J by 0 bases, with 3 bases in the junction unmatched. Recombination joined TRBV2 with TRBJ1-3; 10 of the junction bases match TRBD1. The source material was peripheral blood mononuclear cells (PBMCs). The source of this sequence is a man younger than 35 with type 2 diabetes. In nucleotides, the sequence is TGTGCCAGCAGTGCGACAGGGGGCTACTCTGGAAACACCATATATTTT. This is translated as CASSATGGYSGNTIYF.